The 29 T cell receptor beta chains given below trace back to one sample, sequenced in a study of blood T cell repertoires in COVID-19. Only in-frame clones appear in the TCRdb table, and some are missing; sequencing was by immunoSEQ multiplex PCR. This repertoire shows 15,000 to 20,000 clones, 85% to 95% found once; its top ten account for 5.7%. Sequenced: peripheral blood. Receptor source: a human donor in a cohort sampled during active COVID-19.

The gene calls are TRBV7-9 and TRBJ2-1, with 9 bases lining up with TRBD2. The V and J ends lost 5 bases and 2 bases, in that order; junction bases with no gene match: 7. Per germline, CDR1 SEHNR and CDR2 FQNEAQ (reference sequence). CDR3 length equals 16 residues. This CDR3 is CASSAGLAGTYNEQFF. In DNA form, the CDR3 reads TGTGCCAGCAGCGCAGGGCTAGCGGGGACCTACAATGAGCAGTTCTTC. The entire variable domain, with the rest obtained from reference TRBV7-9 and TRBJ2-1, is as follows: DTGVSQNPRHKITKRGQNVTFRCDPISEHNRLYWYRQTLGQGPEFLTYFQNEAQLEKSRLLSDRFSAERPKGSFSTLEIQRTEQGDSAMYLCASSAGLAGTYNEQFFGPGTRLTVL.

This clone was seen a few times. The CDR3 region is CASSPQGSQPQHF. As DNA, the CDR3 is TGTGCCAGCAGCCCCCAGGGAAGTCAGCCCCAGCATTTT. This chain connects TRBV11-2 to TRBJ1-5; weak D call: TRBD1 (5 bases). V lost 5 bases and J lost 6, with 11 bases in between. CDR1 and CDR2 from the germline V gene are SGHAT and FQNNGV. This CDR3 comprises 13 residues.

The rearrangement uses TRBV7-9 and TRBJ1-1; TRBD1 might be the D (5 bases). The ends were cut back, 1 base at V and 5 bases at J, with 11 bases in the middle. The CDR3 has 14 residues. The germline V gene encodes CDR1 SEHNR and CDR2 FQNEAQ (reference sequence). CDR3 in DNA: TGTGCCAGCAGCTTAGATGGGGCGCGGACTGAAGCTTTCTTT. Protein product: CASSLDGARTEAFF.

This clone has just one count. As DNA, the CDR3 is TGTGCCAGCAGCTTAGACTTTGGAGCTTTCTTT. It yields the protein CASSLDFGAFF. The rearrangement links TRBV7-9 to TRBJ1-1; D is unresolved. CDR3 size: 11 residues. Germline V lookup: CDR1 SEHNR, CDR2 FQNEAQ (reference sequence). V lost 1 base and J lost 10, with 7 bases in between. Full variable domain (remainder filled in from reference TRBV7-9 and TRBJ1-1): DTGVSQNPRHKITKRGQNVTFRCDPISEHNRLYWYRQTLGQGPEFLTYFQNEAQLEKSRLLSDRFSAERPKGSFSTLEIQRTEQGDSAMYLCASSLDFGAFFGQGTRLTVV.

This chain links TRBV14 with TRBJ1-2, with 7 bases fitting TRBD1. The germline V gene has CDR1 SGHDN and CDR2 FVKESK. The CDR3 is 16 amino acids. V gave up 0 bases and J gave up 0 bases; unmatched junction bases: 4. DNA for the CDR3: TGTGCCAGCAGCCAAGATGGCACAGGGGCTAACTATGGCTACACCTTC. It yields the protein CASSQDGTGANYGYTF.

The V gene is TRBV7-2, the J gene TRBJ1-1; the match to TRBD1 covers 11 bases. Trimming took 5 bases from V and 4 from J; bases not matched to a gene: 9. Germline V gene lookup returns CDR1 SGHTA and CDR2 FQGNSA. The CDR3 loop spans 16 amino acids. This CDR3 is CASSPPTGTGGTEAFF. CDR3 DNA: TGTGCCAGCAGCCCTCCGACCGGGACAGGGGGCACTGAAGCTTTCTTT.

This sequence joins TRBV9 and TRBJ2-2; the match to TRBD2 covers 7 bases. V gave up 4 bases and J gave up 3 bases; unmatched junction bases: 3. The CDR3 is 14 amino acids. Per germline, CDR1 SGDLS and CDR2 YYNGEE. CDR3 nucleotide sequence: TGTGCCAGCAGCTCTAGCGGTTACACCGGGGAGCTGTTTTTT. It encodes CASSSSGYTGELFF.

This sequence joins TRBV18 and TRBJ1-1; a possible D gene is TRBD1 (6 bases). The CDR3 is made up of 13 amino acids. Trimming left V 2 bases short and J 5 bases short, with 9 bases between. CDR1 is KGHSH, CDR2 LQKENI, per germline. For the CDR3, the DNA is TGTGCCAGCTCACCAGGGGGCGAGACTGAAGCTTTCTTT. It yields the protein CASSPGGETEAFF.

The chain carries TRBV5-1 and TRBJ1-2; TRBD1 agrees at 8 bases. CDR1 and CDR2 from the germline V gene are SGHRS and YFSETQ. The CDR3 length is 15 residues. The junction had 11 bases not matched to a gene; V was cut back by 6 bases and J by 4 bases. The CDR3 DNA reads TGCGCCAGCAAATTAGGGACAGGATCCTCCTATGGCTACACCTTC. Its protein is CASKLGTGSSYGYTF.

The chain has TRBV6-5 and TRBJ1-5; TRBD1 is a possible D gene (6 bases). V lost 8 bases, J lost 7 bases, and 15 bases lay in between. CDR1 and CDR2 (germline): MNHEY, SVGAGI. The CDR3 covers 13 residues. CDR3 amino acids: CASSPGGLQPQHF. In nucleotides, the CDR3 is TGTGCCAGCTCTCCGGGGGGGCTCCAGCCCCAGCATTTT.

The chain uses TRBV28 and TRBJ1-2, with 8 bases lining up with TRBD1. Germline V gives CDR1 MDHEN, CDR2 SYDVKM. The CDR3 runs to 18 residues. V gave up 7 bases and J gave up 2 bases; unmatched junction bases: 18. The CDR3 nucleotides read TGTGCCAGCAATTCCCCCCTCGGGACAGGCAGGAAAAACTATGGCTACACCTTC. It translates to CASNSPLGTGRKNYGYTF.

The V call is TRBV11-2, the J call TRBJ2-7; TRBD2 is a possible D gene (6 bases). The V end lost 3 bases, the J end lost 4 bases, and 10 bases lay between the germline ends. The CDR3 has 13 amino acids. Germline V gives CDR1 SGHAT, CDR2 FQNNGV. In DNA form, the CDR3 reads TGTGCCAGCAGCTTGAGTCGGGGGTACGAGCAGTACTTC. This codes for CASSLSRGYEQYF. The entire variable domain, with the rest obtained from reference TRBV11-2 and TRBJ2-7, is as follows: EAGVAQSPRYKIIEKRQSVAFWCNPISGHATLYWYQQILGQGPKLLIQFQNNGVVDDSQLPKDRFSAERLKGVDSTLKIQPAKLEDSAVYLCASSLSRGYEQYFGPGTRLTVT.

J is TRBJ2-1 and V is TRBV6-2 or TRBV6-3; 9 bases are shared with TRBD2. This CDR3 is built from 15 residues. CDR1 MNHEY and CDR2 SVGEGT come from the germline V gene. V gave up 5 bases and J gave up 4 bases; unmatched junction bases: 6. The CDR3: CASSGSSGVYNEQFF. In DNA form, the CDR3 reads TGTGCCAGCAGTGGGTCTAGCGGGGTATACAATGAGCAGTTCTTC.

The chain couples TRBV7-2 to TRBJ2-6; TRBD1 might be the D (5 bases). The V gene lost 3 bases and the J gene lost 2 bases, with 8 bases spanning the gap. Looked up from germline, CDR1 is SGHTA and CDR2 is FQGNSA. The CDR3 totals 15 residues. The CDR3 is CASSFIRAGANVLTF. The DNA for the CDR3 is TGTGCCAGCAGCTTCATCAGGGCTGGGGCCAACGTCCTGACTTTC.

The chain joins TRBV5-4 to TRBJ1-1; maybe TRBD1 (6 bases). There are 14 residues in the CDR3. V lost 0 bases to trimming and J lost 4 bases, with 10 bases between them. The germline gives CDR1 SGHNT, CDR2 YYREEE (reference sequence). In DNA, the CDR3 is TGTGCCAGCAGCTTGGCCAGGGGAGTCACTGAAGCTTTCTTT. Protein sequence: CASSLARGVTEAFF.

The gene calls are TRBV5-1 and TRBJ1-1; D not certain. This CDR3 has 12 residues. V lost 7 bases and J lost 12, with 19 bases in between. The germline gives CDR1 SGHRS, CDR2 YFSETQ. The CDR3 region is CASSRTMDKPFF. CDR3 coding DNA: TGCGCCAGCTCCAGGACTATGGATAAGCCTTTCTTT.

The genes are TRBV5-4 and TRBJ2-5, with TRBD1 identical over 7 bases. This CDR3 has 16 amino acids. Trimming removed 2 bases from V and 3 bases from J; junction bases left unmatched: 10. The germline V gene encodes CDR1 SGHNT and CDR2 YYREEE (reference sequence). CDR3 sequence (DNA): TGTGCCAGCAGCTTAATCCTGACAGGGCCTGAAGAGACCCAGTACTTC. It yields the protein CASSLILTGPEETQYF.

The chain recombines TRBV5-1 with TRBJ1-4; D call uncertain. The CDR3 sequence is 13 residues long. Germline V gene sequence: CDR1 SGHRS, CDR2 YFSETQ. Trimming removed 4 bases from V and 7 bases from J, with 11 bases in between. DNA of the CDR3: TGCGCCAGCAGCCCGACCGGGGTTGAAAAACTGTTTTTT. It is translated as CASSPTGVEKLFF.

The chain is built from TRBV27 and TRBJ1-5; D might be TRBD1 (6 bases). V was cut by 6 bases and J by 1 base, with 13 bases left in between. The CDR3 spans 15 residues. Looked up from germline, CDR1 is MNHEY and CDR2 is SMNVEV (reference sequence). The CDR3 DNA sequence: TGTGCCAGCAGGGGGACACAGGGCAGCAATCAGCCCCAGCATTTT. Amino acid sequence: CASRGTQGSNQPQHF.

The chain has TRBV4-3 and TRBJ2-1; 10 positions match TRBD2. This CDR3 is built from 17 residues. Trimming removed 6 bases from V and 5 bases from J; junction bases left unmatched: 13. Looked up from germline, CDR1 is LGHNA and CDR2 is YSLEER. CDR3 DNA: TGCGCCAGCAGATCCCAGGATAGCGGGGGGACTAACAATGAGCAGTTCTTC. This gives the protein CASRSQDSGGTNNEQFF.

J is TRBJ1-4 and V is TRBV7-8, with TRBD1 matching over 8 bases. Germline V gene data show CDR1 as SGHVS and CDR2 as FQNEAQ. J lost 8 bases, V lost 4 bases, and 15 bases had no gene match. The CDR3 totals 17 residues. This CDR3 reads CASSSPTPGQAEEKLFF. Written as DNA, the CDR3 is TGTGCCAGCAGCTCTCCAACCCCGGGACAGGCTGAAGAAAAACTGTTTTTT.

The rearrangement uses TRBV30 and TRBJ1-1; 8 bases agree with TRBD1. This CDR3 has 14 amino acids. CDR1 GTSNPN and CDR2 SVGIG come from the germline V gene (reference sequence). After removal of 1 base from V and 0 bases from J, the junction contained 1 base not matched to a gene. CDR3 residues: CAWSGQGMNTEAFF. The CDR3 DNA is TGTGCCTGGAGTGGACAGGGGATGAACACTGAAGCTTTCTTT.

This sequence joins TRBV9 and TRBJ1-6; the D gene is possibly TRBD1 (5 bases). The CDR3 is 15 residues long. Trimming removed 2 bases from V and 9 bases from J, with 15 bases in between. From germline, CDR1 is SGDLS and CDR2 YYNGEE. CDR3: CASSVGQGWGSPLHF. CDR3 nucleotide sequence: TGTGCCAGCAGCGTCGGTCAGGGTTGGGGTTCACCCCTCCACTTT.

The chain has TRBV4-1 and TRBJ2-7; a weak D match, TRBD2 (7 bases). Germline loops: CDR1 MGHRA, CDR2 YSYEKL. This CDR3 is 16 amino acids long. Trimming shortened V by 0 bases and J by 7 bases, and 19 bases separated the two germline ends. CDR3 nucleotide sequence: TGCGCCAGCAGCCAAGATGGGGGGGCCCTATCGGGGGAGCAGTACTTC. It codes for CASSQDGGALSGEQYF.

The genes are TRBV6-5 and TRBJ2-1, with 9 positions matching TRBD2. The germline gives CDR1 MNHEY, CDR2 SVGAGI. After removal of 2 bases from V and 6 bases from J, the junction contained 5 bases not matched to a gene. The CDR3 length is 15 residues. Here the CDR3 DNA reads TGTGCCAGCAGTTACGACGGGACTAGCCCCAATGAGCAGTTCTTC. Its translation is CASSYDGTSPNEQFF.

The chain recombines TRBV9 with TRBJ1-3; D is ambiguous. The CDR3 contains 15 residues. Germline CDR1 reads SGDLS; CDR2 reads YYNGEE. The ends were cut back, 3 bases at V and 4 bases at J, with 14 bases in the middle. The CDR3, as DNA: TGTGCCAGCAGCGACCAGACGGAGCCGGGAAACACCATATATTTT. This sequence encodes CASSDQTEPGNTIYF.

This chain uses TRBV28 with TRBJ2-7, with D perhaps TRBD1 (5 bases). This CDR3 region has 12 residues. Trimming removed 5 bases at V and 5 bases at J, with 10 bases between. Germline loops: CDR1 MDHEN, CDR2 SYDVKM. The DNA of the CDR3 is TGTGCCAGCAGTACCCTAGGGGACGAGCAGTACTTC. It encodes CASSTLGDEQYF.

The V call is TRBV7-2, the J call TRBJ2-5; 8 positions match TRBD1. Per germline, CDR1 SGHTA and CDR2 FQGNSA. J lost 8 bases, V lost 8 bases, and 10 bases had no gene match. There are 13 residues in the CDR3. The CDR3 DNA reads TGTGCCAGCGGACGCCAGGGGGCGGACACCCAGTACTTC. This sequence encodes CASGRQGADTQYF.

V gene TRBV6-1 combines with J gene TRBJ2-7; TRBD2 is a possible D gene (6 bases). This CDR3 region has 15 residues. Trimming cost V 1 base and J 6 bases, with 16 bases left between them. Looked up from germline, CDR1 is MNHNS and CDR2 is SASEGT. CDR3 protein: CASSEGGGGSGEQYF. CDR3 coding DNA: TGTGCCAGCAGTGAAGGGGGAGGCGGATCAGGCGAGCAGTACTTC.